Listed below are T cell receptor beta chains from one sample, sequenced in a study of CD8 T cells in ankylosing spondylitis. TCRdb fed the 5' RACE reads into MiXCR, producing one record per CDR3 protein. Of roughly 700,000 distinct CDR3 sequences in the sample, 15% to 20% were seen once. What was sequenced was blood, either unsorted or a sorted T cell fraction (not recorded which). The receptors were sampled from a male donor with ankylosing spondylitis. Each CDR3 is given with its conserved first and last residue. The order of the fields is D gene, CDR3 length, V gene, clone size, J gene, CDR3 protein, CDR3 DNA. The D gene is left open where the match is weak. Clone size is shown for a subset of rows, as once, few, many or a class of expanded clone.

>NA|15|TRBV7-2|NA|TRBJ2-2
CASSLWGRSTGELFF
TGTGCCAGCAGCTTATGGGGGAGGAGCACCGGGGAGCTGTTTTTT
>NA|12|TRBV2|many|TRBJ2-7
CASSGDFYEQYF
TGTGCCAGCAGTGGCGACTTCTACGAGCAGTACTTC
>TRBD1|13|TRBV2|NA|TRBJ1-2
CASCGTGAYGYTF
TGTGCCAGCTGCGGGACAGGGGCCTATGGCTACACCTTC
>NA|17|TRBV10-3|few|TRBJ2-3
CAIRDTPSAGSTDTQYF
TGTGCCATCAGAGATACGCCCTCGGCAGGGAGCACAGATACGCAGTATTTT
>NA|19|TRBV4-1|few|TRBJ1-2
CASSHPSRGHLANGYGYTF
TGCGCCAGCAGCCACCCCTCGAGAGGACACCTGGCGAATGGTTATGGCTACACCTTC
>TRBD1|12|TRBV7-9|few|TRBJ1-4
CASRGQDEKLFF
TGTGCCAGCAGGGGACAGGACGAAAAACTGTTTTTT
>TRBD2|14|TRBV20-1|NA|TRBJ2-2
CSARWGGGSGELFF
TGCAGTGCTAGATGGGGTGGCGGGAGCGGGGAGCTGTTTTTT
>TRBD2|15|TRBV27|few|TRBJ2-2
CASSSAGGYGGELFF
TGTGCCAGCAGTTCCGCGGGAGGGTATGGCGGGGAGCTGTTTTTT
>TRBD2|15|TRBV10-3|NA|TRBJ2-3
CAIRDSGGRTDTQYF
TGTGCCATCAGAGATAGCGGGGGACGCACAGATACGCAGTATTTT
>NA|15|TRBV27|many|TRBJ2-4
CASTTGSLAKNIQYF
TGTGCCAGCACTACAGGGTCCCTAGCCAAAAACATTCAGTACTTC
>NA|11|TRBV29-1|NA|TRBJ1-6
CSASLDGALHF
TGCAGCGCCTCGTTAGATGGGGCCCTCCACTTT
>NA|14|TRBV4-1|NA|TRBJ2-7
CASSQGREYYEQYF
TGCGCCAGCAGCCAAGGGAGGGAATACTACGAGCAGTACTTC
>TRBD2|16|TRBV4-3|NA|TRBJ2-3
CASSQEVAGRSDTQYF
TGCGCCAGCAGCCAAGAGGTAGCGGGACGGTCCGATACGCAGTATTTT
>NA|15|TRBV7-2|NA|TRBJ2-1
CASSPQAGLYNEQFF
TGTGCCAGCAGCCCCCAGGCCGGGCTGTACAATGAGCAGTTCTTC
>NA|12|TRBV20-1|NA|TRBJ2-1
CSASGLAGEQFF
TGCAGTGCTAGTGGGTTAGCCGGTGAGCAGTTCTTC
>TRBD2|13|TRBV29-1|NA|TRBJ2-5
CSVSGGFGETQYF
TGCAGCGTTAGCGGGGGGTTTGGAGAGACCCAGTACTTC
>NA|14|TRBV2|many|TRBJ1-2
CASSGEGLNYGYTF
TGTGCCAGCAGCGGAGAGGGACTTAACTATGGCTACACCTTC
>NA|14|TRBV18|NA|TRBJ1-1
CASSTQTGNTEAFF
TGTGCCAGCTCAACCCAAACAGGGAACACTGAAGCTTTCTTT
>NA|15|TRBV10-3|NA|TRBJ1-5
CAISEGGAINQPQHF
TGTGCCATCAGTGAGGGAGGGGCGATCAATCAGCCCCAGCATTTT
>NA|17|TRBV5-6|NA|TRBJ2-4
CASSPLITQGSKNIQYF
TGTGCCAGCAGCCCCTTGATTACCCAGGGGTCCAAAAACATTCAGTACTTC
>TRBD2|16|TRBV3-1|NA|TRBJ2-3
CASSQRLLAGTDTQYF
TGTGCCAGCAGCCAAAGATTGCTAGCGGGAACAGATACGCAGTATTTT
>NA|17|TRBV4-3|few|TRBJ2-4
CASSQSLADVAKNIQYF
TGCGCCAGCAGCCAGTCCCTAGCAGACGTAGCCAAAAACATTCAGTACTTC
>NA|12|TRBV12-3/TRBV12-4|many|TRBJ1-5
CASSSLGQPQHF
TGTGCCAGCAGTTCCTTGGGTCAGCCCCAGCATTTT
>TRBD1|15|TRBV5-1|NA|TRBJ1-1
CASSLGEDRGTEAFF
TGCGCCAGCAGCTTGGGGGAGGACAGGGGGACTGAAGCTTTCTTT
>TRBD1|17|TRBV12-3/TRBV12-4|NA|TRBJ2-5
CASSEPPGQGRGETQYF
TGTGCCAGCAGCGAACCACCGGGACAGGGGAGGGGAGAGACCCAGTACTTC
>NA|13|TRBV20-1|few|TRBJ2-2
CSARRGNTGELFF
TGCAGTGCTAGACGGGGGAACACCGGGGAGCTGTTTTTT
>TRBD1|13|TRBV20-1|NA|TRBJ2-3
CSADRVVADTQYF
TGCAGTGCTGACAGGGTGGTTGCAGATACGCAGTATTTT
>NA|13|TRBV12-3/TRBV12-4|few|TRBJ2-1
CASSIDSYNEQFF
TGTGCCAGTTCGATTGATTCCTACAATGAGCAGTTCTTC
>NA|12|TRBV28|few|TRBJ2-7
CASREGIYEQYF
TGTGCCAGCAGAGAGGGGATCTACGAGCAGTACTTC
>NA|14|TRBV28|NA|TRBJ2-7
CASTPGDLSYEQYF
TGTGCCAGCACCCCCGGGGACCTCTCCTACGAGCAGTACTTC
>NA|13|TRBV12-3/TRBV12-4|NA|TRBJ1-5
CASSAKQGWPQHF
TGTGCCAGCAGTGCCAAACAGGGTTGGCCCCAGCATTTT
>NA|17|TRBV12-3/TRBV12-4|NA|TRBJ1-4
CASSSKDSFTTNEKLFF
TGTGCCAGCAGTTCCAAGGACAGCTTTACAACTAATGAAAAACTGTTTTTT
>NA|14|TRBV12-3/TRBV12-4|few|TRBJ2-7
CASSPRSSGYEQYF
TGTGCCAGCAGCCCCCGGAGTAGCGGCTACGAGCAGTACTTC
>NA|17|TRBV5-1|NA|TRBJ1-3
CASSLVPASLSGNTIYF
TGCGCCAGCAGCTTGGTGCCAGCCAGCCTCTCTGGAAACACCATATATTTT
>NA|11|TRBV7-2|NA|TRBJ1-4
CASSFRQKLFF
TGTGCCAGCAGCTTTCGGCAAAAACTGTTTTTT
>TRBD2|16|TRBV3-1|NA|TRBJ2-7
CASSQEASGSPYEQYF
TGTGCCAGCAGCCAAGAGGCTAGCGGGAGCCCCTACGAGCAGTACTTC
>NA|13|TRBV7-2|few|TRBJ1-1
CASSISRSREAFF
TGTGCCAGCAGCATTAGCCGTAGTAGGGAAGCTTTCTTT
>NA|14|TRBV5-1|NA|TRBJ1-2
CASSLQSGLDGYTF
TGCGCCAGCAGCTTGCAGTCAGGTCTGGATGGCTACACCTTC
>NA|19|TRBV11-2|few|TRBJ2-3
CASSFPRRSGPISTDTQYF
TGTGCCAGCAGCTTCCCTAGGAGGAGCGGTCCCATTAGCACAGATACGCAGTATTTT
>NA|13|TRBV2|many|TRBJ2-5
CASSSGARETQYF
TGTGCCAGCAGCTCAGGGGCGCGAGAGACCCAGTACTTC
>NA|16|TRBV7-8|NA|TRBJ2-5
CASSFVVYRGKETQYF
TGTGCCAGCAGCTTCGTAGTGTATCGGGGGAAAGAGACCCAGTACTTC
>NA|14|TRBV20-1|NA|TRBJ2-3
CSATSWTASDTQYF
TGCAGTGCTACTTCGTGGACCGCATCGGATACGCAGTATTTT
>NA|15|TRBV7-9|few|TRBJ2-1
CASSLAPPRHGEQFF
TGTGCCAGCAGCTTAGCGCCGCCTAGACACGGTGAGCAGTTCTTC
>TRBD2|17|TRBV4-1|few|TRBJ2-1
CASSQVFGGGLGNEQFF
TGCGCCAGCAGCCAAGTGTTTGGGGGGGGTCTTGGGAATGAGCAGTTCTTC
>NA|15|TRBV7-3|NA|TRBJ2-3
CASSLKGGPTDTQYF
TGTGCCAGCAGCCTCAAGGGGGGTCCCACAGATACGCAGTATTTT
>NA|16|TRBV12-3/TRBV12-4|NA|TRBJ2-7
CASSPPGAGDSYEQYF
TGTGCCAGCAGCCCGCCGGGAGCGGGTGACTCCTACGAGCAGTACTTC
>TRBD2|14|TRBV2|few|TRBJ2-7
CASTPTSREGEQYF
TGTGCCAGCACCCCGACTAGCCGTGAGGGCGAGCAGTACTTC
>NA|13|TRBV7-3|NA|TRBJ2-3
CASSSQQGDTQYF
TGTGCCAGCAGCTCCCAACAGGGAGATACGCAGTATTTT
>NA|13|TRBV27|few|TRBJ2-7
CASKNHRDSEQYF
TGTGCCAGCAAGAACCACAGGGATTCCGAGCAGTACTTC
>NA|13|TRBV4-2|few|TRBJ2-3
CASSRVSTDTQYF
TGTGCCAGCAGCCGCGTGAGCACAGATACGCAGTATTTT
>TRBD1|15|TRBV7-2|few|TRBJ1-2
CASSPWTGGNYGYTF
TGTGCCAGCAGCCCATGGACAGGGGGCAACTATGGCTACACCTTC
>TRBD1|15|TRBV28|few|TRBJ2-7
CASSRRTGGYYEQYF
TGTGCCAGCAGCCGCCGGACAGGGGGCTACTACGAGCAGTACTTC
>NA|12|TRBV20-1|NA|TRBJ1-4
CSARGANEKLFF
TGCAGTGCTAGGGGGGCTAATGAAAAACTGTTTTTT
>TRBD1|13|TRBV9|few|TRBJ2-7
CASIRDRGTEQYF
TGTGCCAGCATCCGGGACAGAGGGACCGAGCAGTACTTC
>TRBD1|15|TRBV4-1|many|TRBJ1-5
CASSHSRDRDQPQHF
TGCGCCAGCAGCCATAGCCGGGACAGGGATCAGCCCCAGCATTTT